This T cell receptor beta chain was captured by sequencing in a study of glioma-infiltrating T cells. V lost 3 bases and J lost 4; bases outside the gene matches: 11. Germline CDR1 is DFQATT and CDR2 is SNEGSKA (reference sequence). CDR3 length: 15 amino acids. Regarding this clonotype: Its antigen is still unknown.

Notes on the study in general: Only very few CDR3 sequences appeared in both tissue and blood. Gliomas, especially low-grade, showed above-expected tissue-blood divergence; non-neoplastic patients showed below.

TCR alpha and beta CDR3 regions were amplified from RNA using iRepertoire nested multiplex PCR. Tissue mRNA or PBMC total RNA, roughly 95-400 ng, went into one-step reverse transcription and amplification. TCRdb redid the calling of the multiplex PCR reads with MiXCR, one entry per CDR3 protein. The table has around 44,000 distinct CDR3 sequences, under 25% seen once. The chain is built from TRBV20-1 and TRBJ2-5; TRBD1 matches 7 bases. The sequenced sample was glioma tissue, nonneoplastic brain tissue, or PBMCs (not recorded which). This TCR came from a human donor with low-grade glioma or glioblastoma, undergoing nonglioma brain surgery, or in good health (not recorded which). CDR3 region: CSASFLDKGAETQYF. The CDR3 DNA reads as TGCAGTGCTAGTTTCTTGGACAAGGGGGCAGAGACCCAGTACTTC.